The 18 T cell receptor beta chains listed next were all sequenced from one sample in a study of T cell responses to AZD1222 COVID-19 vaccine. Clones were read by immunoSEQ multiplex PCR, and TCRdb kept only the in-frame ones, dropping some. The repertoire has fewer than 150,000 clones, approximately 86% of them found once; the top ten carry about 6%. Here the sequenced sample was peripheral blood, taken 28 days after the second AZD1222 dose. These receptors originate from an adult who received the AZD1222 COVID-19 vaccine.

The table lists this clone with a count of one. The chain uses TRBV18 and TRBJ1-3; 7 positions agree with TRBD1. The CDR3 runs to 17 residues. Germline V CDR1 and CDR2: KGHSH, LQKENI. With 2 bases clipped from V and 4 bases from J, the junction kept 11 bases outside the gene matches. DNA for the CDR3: TGTGCCAGCTCACCAGTAAAGAGACAGGGAGCCGGAAACACCATATATTTT. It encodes CASSPVKRQGAGNTIYF.

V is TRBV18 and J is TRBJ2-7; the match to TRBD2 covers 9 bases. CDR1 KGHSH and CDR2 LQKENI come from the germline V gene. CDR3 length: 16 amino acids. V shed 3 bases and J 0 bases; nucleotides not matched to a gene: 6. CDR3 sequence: CASSPISGSSSYEQYF. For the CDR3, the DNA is TGTGCCAGCTCACCTATTAGCGGGAGTAGCTCCTACGAGCAGTACTTC.

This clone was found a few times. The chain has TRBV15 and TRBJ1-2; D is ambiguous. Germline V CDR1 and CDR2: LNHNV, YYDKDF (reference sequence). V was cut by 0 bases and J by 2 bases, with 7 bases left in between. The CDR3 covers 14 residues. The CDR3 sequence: CATSRDYSNYGYTF. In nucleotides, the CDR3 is TGTGCCACCAGCAGAGATTACAGCAACTATGGCTACACCTTC. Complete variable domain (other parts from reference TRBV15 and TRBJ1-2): DAMVIQNPRYQVTQFGKPVTLSCSQTLNHNVMYWYQQKSSQAPKLLFHYYDKDFNNEADTPDNFQSRRPNTSFCFLDIRSPGLGDTAMYLCATSRDYSNYGYTFGSGTRLTVV.

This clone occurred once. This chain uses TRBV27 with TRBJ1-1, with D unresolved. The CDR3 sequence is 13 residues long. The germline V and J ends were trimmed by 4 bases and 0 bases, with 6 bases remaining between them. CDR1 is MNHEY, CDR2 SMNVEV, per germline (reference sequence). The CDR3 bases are TGTGCCAGCAGTTCTTCAGTGAACACTGAAGCTTTCTTT. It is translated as CASSSSVNTEAFF.

CDR3: CASMTRDRVSPLHF. DNA of the CDR3: TGTGCCAGCATGACCCGGGACAGGGTTTCACCCCTCCACTTT. The rearrangement uses TRBV6-5 and TRBJ1-6; 9 bases match TRBD1. The CDR3 runs 14 residues. CDR1 and CDR2 (germline): MNHEY, SVGAGI. The ends lost 7 bases at V and 9 bases at J; junction bases unmatched: 7.

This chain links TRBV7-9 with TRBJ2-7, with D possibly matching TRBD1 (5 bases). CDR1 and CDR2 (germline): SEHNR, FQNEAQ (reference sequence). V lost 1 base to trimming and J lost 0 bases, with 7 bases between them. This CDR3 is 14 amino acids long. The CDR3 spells CASSLGQNSYEQYF. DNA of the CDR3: TGTGCCAGCAGCTTAGGACAGAACTCCTACGAGCAGTACTTC.

The CDR3 DNA is TGTGCCATCACCCAGCGGGAGTTCGACGGGGAGCTGTTTTTT. Amino acid sequence: CAITQREFDGELFF. This sequence joins TRBV10-3 and TRBJ2-2; 8 bases map to TRBD2. CDR1 ENHRY and CDR2 SYGVKD come from the germline V gene. This CDR3 region has 14 residues. Losses at the gene ends were 7 bases for V and 7 bases for J; bases not matched to a gene: 8.

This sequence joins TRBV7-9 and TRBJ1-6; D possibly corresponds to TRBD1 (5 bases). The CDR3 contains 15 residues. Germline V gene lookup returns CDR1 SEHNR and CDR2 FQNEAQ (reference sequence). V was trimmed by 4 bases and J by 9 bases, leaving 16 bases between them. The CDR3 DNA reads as TGTGCCAGCAGCTCATCGGTGGCAGGGAGTTCACCCCTCCACTTT. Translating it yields CASSSSVAGSSPLHF.

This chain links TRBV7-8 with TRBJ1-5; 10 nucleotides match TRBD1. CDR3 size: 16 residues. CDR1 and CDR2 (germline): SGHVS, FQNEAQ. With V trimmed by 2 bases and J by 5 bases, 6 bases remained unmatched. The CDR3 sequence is CASSLLGQGEDQPQHF. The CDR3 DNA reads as TGTGCCAGCAGCTTACTAGGACAGGGGGAGGATCAGCCCCAGCATTTT.

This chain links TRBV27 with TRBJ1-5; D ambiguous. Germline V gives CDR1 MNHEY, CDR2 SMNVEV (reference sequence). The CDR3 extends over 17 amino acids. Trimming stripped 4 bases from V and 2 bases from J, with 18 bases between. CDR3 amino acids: CASSSIGVTPRNQPQHF. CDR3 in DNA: TGTGCCAGCAGTTCCATCGGGGTAACTCCACGCAATCAGCCCCAGCATTTT.

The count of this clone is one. CDR3 protein: CASSRYNEQFF. The CDR3 coding sequence is TGTGCCAGCAGCCGCTACAATGAGCAGTTCTTC. The chain links TRBV7-8 to TRBJ2-1; D remains unclear. Germline values: CDR1 SGHVS, CDR2 FQNEAQ. Trimming took off 5 bases at V and 3 bases at J, with 2 bases between the two ends. The CDR3 is made up of 11 amino acids.

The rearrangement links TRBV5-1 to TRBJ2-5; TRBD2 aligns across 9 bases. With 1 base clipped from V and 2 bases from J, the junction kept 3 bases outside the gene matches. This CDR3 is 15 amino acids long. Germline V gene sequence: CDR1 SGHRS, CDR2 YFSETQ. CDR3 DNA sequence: TGCGCCAGCAGCTTGCAAGGACTAGCGCAAGAGACCCAGTACTTC. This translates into CASSLQGLAQETQYF.

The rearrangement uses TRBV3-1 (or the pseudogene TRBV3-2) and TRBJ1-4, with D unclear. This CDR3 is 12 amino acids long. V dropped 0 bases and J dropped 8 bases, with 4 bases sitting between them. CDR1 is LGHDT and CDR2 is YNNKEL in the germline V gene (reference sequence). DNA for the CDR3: TGTGCCAGCAGCCAAGATCGGGAAAAACTGTTTTTT. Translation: CASSQDREKLFF.

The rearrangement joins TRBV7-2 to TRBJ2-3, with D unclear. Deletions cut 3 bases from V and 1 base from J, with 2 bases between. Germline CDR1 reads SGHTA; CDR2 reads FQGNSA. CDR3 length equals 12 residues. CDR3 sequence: CASSFGTDTQYF. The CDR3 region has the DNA TGTGCCAGCAGCTTCGGCACAGATACGCAGTATTTT.

CDR3 residues: CASSRAMGTGLNTIYF. The CDR3, as DNA: TGTGCCAGCAGCCGGGCGATGGGGACAGGGTTAAACACCATATATTTT. The J gene is TRBJ1-3, the V gene TRBV9; 9 nucleotides agree with TRBD1. CDR1 is SGDLS, CDR2 YYNGEE, per germline. The CDR3 extends over 16 amino acids. With V trimmed by 4 bases and J by 6 bases, 11 bases remained unmatched. Together with reference TRBV9 and TRBJ1-3, the CDR3 gives the full variable domain: DSGVTQTPKHLITATGQRVTLRCSPRSGDLSVYWYQQSLDQGLQFLIQYYNGEERAKGNILERFSAQQFPDLHSELNLSSLELGDSALYFCASSRAMGTGLNTIYFGEGSWLTVV.

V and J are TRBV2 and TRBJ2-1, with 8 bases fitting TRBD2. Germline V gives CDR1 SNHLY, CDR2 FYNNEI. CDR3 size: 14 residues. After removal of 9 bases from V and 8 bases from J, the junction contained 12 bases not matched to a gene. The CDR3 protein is CASSGTRPVDEQFF. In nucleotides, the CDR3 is TGTGCCAGTTCCGGGACTAGGCCCGTCGATGAGCAGTTCTTC.

This CDR3 reads CASSSPSTDTQYF. CDR3 sequence (DNA): TGTGCCAGCAGCTCCCCTAGCACAGATACGCAGTATTTT. J is TRBJ2-3 and V is TRBV7-2; the D is unclear. CDR3 length: 13 amino acids. V gave up 4 bases and J gave up 0 bases, with 5 bases separating them. From germline, CDR1 is SGHTA and CDR2 FQGNSA.

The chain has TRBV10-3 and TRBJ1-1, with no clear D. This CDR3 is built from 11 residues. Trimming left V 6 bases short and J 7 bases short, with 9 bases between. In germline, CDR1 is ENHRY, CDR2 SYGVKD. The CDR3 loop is CAIRKEDEAFF. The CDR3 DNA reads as TGTGCCATCAGGAAGGAGGATGAAGCTTTCTTT.